The clone carrying this TCR beta chain was picked up a small number of times. The antigen is unknown. The source of the sample is a study of early T cells in non-severe SARS-CoV-2 infection. Turning to the study itself: Sequencing input comprised bulk RNA from unsorted whole blood; chain pairing was not available.

Whole-study results and caveats: VDJdb-based annotation leaned toward anti-spike CD8 responses and missed private and CD4 specificities.

Unique molecular identifiers tagged individual cDNA molecules. TCRdb passed the 5' RACE reads through MiXCR, listing each CDR3 protein once. The profile shows 75,000 to 80,000 distinct CDR3 sequences, roughly a sixth of them singletons. The CDR3 is 13 amino acids. Germline CDR1 and CDR2: GTSNPN and SVGIG (reference sequence). V gave up 5 bases and J gave up 6 bases, with 16 bases separating them. This receptor was obtained from an adult who was a healthcare worker with PCR-confirmed SARS-CoV-2 infection or an uninfected control (not recorded which). Input material: whole blood. The chain combines TRBV30 with TRBJ1-1, with D possibly TRBD1 on 5 matching bases. In DNA form, the CDR3 reads TGTGCCTGGGGTCAGGGATTAGGCGCTGAAGCTTTCTTT. It translates to CAWGQGLGAEAFF.